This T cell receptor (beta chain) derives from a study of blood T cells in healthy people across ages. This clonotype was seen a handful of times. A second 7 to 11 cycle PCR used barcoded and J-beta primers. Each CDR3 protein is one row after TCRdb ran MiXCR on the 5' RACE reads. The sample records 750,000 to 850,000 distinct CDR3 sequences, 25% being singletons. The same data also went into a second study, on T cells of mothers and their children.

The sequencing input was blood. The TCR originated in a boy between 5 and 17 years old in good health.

The CDR3 DNA follows: TGCAGCAGCAGGGATCCCACTTACAATGAGCAGTTCTTC. Translating it yields CSSRDPTYNEQFF. This chain joins TRBV29-1 and TRBJ2-1; possible D gene TRBD1, 5 bases. V shed 8 bases and J shed 4 bases, with 15 bases lying between them. Germline V gene lookup returns CDR1 SQVTM and CDR2 ANQGSEA. There are 13 residues in the CDR3.